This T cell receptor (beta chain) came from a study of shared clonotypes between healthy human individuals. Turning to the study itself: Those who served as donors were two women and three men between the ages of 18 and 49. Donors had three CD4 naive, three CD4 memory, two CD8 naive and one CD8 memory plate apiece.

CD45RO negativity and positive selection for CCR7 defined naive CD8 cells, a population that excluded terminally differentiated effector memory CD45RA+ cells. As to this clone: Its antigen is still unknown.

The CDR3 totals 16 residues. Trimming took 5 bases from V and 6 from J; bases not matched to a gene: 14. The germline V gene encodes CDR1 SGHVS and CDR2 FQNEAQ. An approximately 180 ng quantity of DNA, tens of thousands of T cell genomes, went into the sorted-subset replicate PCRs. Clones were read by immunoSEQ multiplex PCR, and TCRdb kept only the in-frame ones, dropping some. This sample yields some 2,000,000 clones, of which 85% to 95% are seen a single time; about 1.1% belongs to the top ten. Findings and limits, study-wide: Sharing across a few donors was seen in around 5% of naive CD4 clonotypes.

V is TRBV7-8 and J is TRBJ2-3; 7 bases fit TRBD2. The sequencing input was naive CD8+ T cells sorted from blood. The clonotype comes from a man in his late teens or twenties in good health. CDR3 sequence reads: CASSRYGIAGSDTQYF. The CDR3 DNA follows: TGTGCCAGCAGCCGTTATGGAATAGCGGGTAGTGATACGCAGTATTTT.